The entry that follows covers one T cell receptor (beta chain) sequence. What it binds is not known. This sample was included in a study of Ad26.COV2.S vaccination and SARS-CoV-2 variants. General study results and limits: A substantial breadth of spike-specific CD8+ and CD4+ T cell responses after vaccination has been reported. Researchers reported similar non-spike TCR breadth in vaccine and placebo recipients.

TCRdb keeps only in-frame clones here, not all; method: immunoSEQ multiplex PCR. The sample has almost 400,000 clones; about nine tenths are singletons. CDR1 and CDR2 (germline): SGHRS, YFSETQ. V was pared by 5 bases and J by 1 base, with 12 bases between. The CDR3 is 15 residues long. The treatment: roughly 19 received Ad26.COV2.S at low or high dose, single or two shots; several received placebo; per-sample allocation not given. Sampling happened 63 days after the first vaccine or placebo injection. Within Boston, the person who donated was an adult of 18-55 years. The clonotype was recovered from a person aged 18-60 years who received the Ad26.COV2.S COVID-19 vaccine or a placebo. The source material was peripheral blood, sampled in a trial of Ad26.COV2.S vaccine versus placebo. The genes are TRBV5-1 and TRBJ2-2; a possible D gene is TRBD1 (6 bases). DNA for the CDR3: TGCGCCAGCAGGTTTACAGGGAAGAACACCGGGGAGCTGTTTTTT. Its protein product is CASRFTGKNTGELFF.